This entry lists 2 T cell receptor beta chains sequenced from one sample in a study of blood T cells in healthy people across ages. For the second PCR, which ran for 7 to 11 cycles, a sample-barcoded 5' primer and a J-beta primer mix were used. MiXCR, run by TCRdb on the 5' RACE reads, gives a single entry per CDR3 protein. Altogether approximately 960,000 distinct CDR3 sequences are present, just under 30% being singletons, with the ten largest covering about 9.4%. These same data were also listed under a study on T cells of mothers and their children.

Sequencing was performed on blood. The receptors originated from a woman aged 40 to 50 in good health.

With respect to this clonotype: Mismatch with germline at one junction end may stem from a read error. The chain links TRBV4-1 to TRBJ2-7; the D gene is possibly TRBD1 (5 bases). The CDR3 loop spans 14 amino acids. The germline V gene encodes CDR1 MGHRA and CDR2 YSYEKL. DNA for the CDR3: TGCGCCAGCAGGCCGACTGCCAGGGCCTACGGGCAGTACTTC. It translates to CASRPTARAYGQYF.

In regard to this clonotype: This could be a read error, since a much larger clone is one nucleotide away. This sequence joins TRBV5-1 and TRBJ2-7, with D perhaps matching TRBD2 (6 bases). Germline CDR1 SGHRS, CDR2 YFSETQ. The CDR3 runs 14 residues. V was shortened by 4 bases and J by 4 bases, with 15 bases between the two germline ends. The chain's CDR3 is CASSQSVGTYEQYF. The CDR3 nucleotides read TGCGCCAGCAGCCAAAGCGTGGGGACTTACGAGCAGTACTTC.